The 27 T cell receptor beta chains presented below share a single source sample, sequenced in a study of blood T cell repertoires in COVID-19. TCRdb's copy holds only in-frame clones and misses some; the assay was immunoSEQ multiplex PCR. The sample comprises just over 650,000 clones, 85% to 90% of which are singletons, and roughly 0.26% rests with the top ten. Input material: peripheral blood. Receptors originate from a woman younger than 35 with acute or convalescent COVID-19.

The gene calls are TRBV19 and TRBJ2-7, with a possible D match to TRBD2 (5 bases). Germline V gene data show CDR1 as LNHDA and CDR2 as SQIVND (reference sequence). The CDR3 spans 14 residues. The V and J ends lost 1 base and 3 bases respectively, with 10 bases between them. The DNA for the CDR3 is TGTGCCAGTAGTATAGTGGGAGATGACTACGAGCAGTACTTC. Protein product: CASSIVGDDYEQYF.

The rearrangement joins TRBV11-2 to TRBJ2-7, with D maybe TRBD1 (5 bases). In germline, CDR1 is SGHAT, CDR2 FQNNGV. This CDR3 is built from 14 residues. V dropped 5 bases and J dropped 2 bases, with 13 bases sitting between them. CDR3: CASSLGQGPYEQYF. CDR3 DNA sequence: TGTGCCAGCAGCCTCGGACAAGGCCCCTACGAGCAGTACTTC.

The genes are TRBV24-1 and TRBJ1-2, with 9 bases lining up with TRBD1. The CDR3 totals 14 residues. Germline trimming cut 5 bases from V and 8 bases from J; bases unmatched to any gene: 8. The V gene's germline CDR1 is KGHDR and CDR2 SFDVKD. The CDR3 is CATSVGTGTEGYTF. For the CDR3, the DNA is TGTGCCACCAGTGTTGGGACAGGGACTGAGGGCTACACCTTC.

The chain couples TRBV29-1 to TRBJ2-2, with 8 bases lining up with TRBD2. The CDR3 extends over 15 amino acids. Looked up from germline, CDR1 is SQVTM and CDR2 is ANQGSEA. The J segment lost 2 bases and the V segment lost 6 bases, leaving 8 bases of the junction unmatched. The chain's CDR3 is CSVAGGRGNTGELFF. CDR3 DNA: TGCAGCGTGGCGGGGGGCAGGGGAAACACCGGGGAGCTGTTTTTT.

The rearrangement uses TRBV4-2 and TRBJ1-6; maybe TRBD1 (5 bases). Germline V gene sequence: CDR1 LGHNA, CDR2 YNFKEQ. V was shortened by 0 bases and J by 9 bases, with 15 bases between the two germline ends. The CDR3 extends over 16 amino acids. CDR3 DNA sequence: TGTGCCAGCAGCCAAGATTTTGCAGGGAAGGGTTCACCCCTCCACTTT. This encodes CASSQDFAGKGSPLHF.

This chain's CDR3 is CASSQAWSGGANEQFF. In DNA, the CDR3 is TGCGCCAGCAGCCAAGCGTGGAGCGGGGGGGCCAATGAGCAGTTCTTC. The chain employs TRBV4-1 and TRBJ2-1, with 10 positions matching TRBD2. With 1 base clipped from V and 6 bases from J, the junction kept 6 bases outside the gene matches. The CDR3 runs 16 residues. Germline lookup yields CDR1 MGHRA and CDR2 YSYEKL.

This chain joins TRBV7-2 and TRBJ2-1; 10 positions agree with TRBD2. The CDR3 length is 17 residues. V was clipped by 1 base and J by 2 bases; unmatched bases: 5. Germline V gives CDR1 SGHTA, CDR2 FQGNSA. CDR3 region: CASSLEQLAGAYNEQFF. The CDR3 region has the DNA TGTGCCAGCAGCTTAGAGCAGCTAGCGGGAGCCTACAATGAGCAGTTCTTC.

The rearrangement joins TRBV6-6 to TRBJ2-3, with a weak D call TRBD1 (6 bases). Germline CDR1 and CDR2: MNHNY and SVGAGI (reference sequence). The CDR3 spans 17 residues. The ends were cut back, 5 bases at V and 4 bases at J, with 22 bases in the middle. The CDR3 loop is CASSLFTAGASPDTQYF. CDR3 DNA: TGTGCCAGCAGTCTTTTTACCGCAGGGGCTAGCCCAGATACGCAGTATTTT.

The chain uses TRBV7-9 and TRBJ1-2; D is uncertain. The germline V gene encodes CDR1 SEHNR and CDR2 FQNEAQ (reference sequence). With 2 bases removed from V and 6 bases from J, the gap between germline ends came to 13 bases. This CDR3 region has 14 residues. The CDR3 nucleotides are TGTGCCAGCAGCTTAAGCTTACGGGGTGATGGCTACACCTTC. This sequence encodes CASSLSLRGDGYTF.

The chain links TRBV10-3 to TRBJ1-3, with D uncertain. This CDR3 spans 14 amino acids. Germline CDR1 ENHRY, CDR2 SYGVKD. Trimming cost V 8 bases and J 0 bases, with 11 bases left between them. The CDR3 coding sequence is TGTGCCATCGCGAGGGCCGACTCTGGAAACACCATATATTTT. The encoded protein is CAIARADSGNTIYF.

V and J are TRBV12-5 and TRBJ1-2, with 9 bases aligning to TRBD1. Germline CDR1 is LGHNT and CDR2 is FRNRAP. The CDR3 spans 15 residues. Trimming took 5 bases from V and 7 from J; bases not matched to a gene: 11. The CDR3 DNA follows: TGTGCTAGTGGTGACCCGGGACAGGGACTTGGTGGCTACACCTTC. Its translation: CASGDPGQGLGGYTF.

V is TRBV30 and J is TRBJ1-3; perhaps TRBD1 as D (6 bases). This CDR3 has 14 residues. Trimming cost V 5 bases and J 0 bases, with 11 bases left between them. Looked up from germline, CDR1 is GTSNPN and CDR2 is SVGIG (reference sequence). The CDR3 reads CAWETGSSGNTIYF. The CDR3 coding sequence is TGTGCCTGGGAAACAGGGAGCTCTGGAAACACCATATATTTT. The complete variable domain, with remaining parts taken from reference TRBV30 and TRBJ1-3, reads SQTIHQWPATLVQPVGSPLSLECTVEGTSNPNLYWYRQAAGRGLQLLFYSVGIGQISSEVPQNLSASRPQDRQFILSSKKLLLSDSGFYLCAWETGSSGNTIYFGEGSWLTVV.

The chain links TRBV7-9 to TRBJ2-2; 10 bases agree with TRBD1. V was pared by 4 bases and J by 4 bases, with 6 bases of the junction left unmatched. Germline V gene lookup returns CDR1 SEHNR and CDR2 FQNEAQ (reference sequence). The CDR3 is 16 amino acids. The chain's CDR3 is CASSSWTGGITGELFF. In DNA, the CDR3 is TGTGCCAGCAGCTCCTGGACAGGGGGAATCACCGGGGAGCTGTTTTTT.

The chain combines TRBV24-1 with TRBJ2-7, with D maybe TRBD2 (6 bases). V was clipped by 5 bases and J by 4 bases, with 8 bases between them. In germline, CDR1 is KGHDR, CDR2 SFDVKD. This CDR3 has 12 residues. CDR3 sequence (DNA): TGTGCCACCAGTGCCGGGGGATACGAGCAGTACTTC. Translating it yields CATSAGGYEQYF.

The CDR3 protein is CASSVGGVYEQYF. For the CDR3, the DNA is TGTGCCAGCAGTGTTGGGGGGGTCTACGAGCAGTACTTC. This chain uses TRBV2 with TRBJ2-7; 7 bases align to TRBD2. The CDR3 totals 13 residues. The germline gives CDR1 SNHLY, CDR2 FYNNEI. With V trimmed by 4 bases and J by 3 bases, 3 bases remained unmatched.

The chain combines TRBV19 with TRBJ1-1, with 9 bases that match TRBD1. CDR1 is LNHDA and CDR2 is SQIVND in the germline V gene (reference sequence). This CDR3 has 13 amino acids. The J segment lost 1 base and the V segment lost 10 bases, leaving 4 bases of the junction unmatched. The CDR3 region has the DNA TGTGCCACCGGGGACAGGGAGAACACTGAAGCTTTCTTT. Its protein is CATGDRENTEAFF.

The chain joins TRBV6-5 to TRBJ2-3; D unresolved. This CDR3 region has 14 residues. Germline V gene lookup returns CDR1 MNHEY and CDR2 SVGAGI. Deletions cut 2 bases from V and 4 bases from J, with 10 bases between. The chain's CDR3 is CASSYSRPPDTQYF. The CDR3 DNA reads as TGTGCCAGCAGTTACAGCAGGCCCCCAGATACGCAGTATTTT.

The rearrangement links TRBV14 to TRBJ1-4; D perhaps matches TRBD1 (5 bases). The germline CDR1 and CDR2 sequences are SGHDN and FVKESK. This CDR3 is 19 amino acids long. The germline V and J ends were trimmed by 0 bases and 0 bases, with 17 bases remaining between them. The CDR3 region has the DNA TGTGCCAGCAGCCAAGATAAGGTGCGGATGACAGCAACTAATGAAAAACTGTTTTTT. It translates to CASSQDKVRMTATNEKLFF. The full variable domain, rest sourced from reference TRBV14 and TRBJ1-4, is EAGVTQFPSHSVIEKGQTVTLRCDPISGHDNLYWYRRVMGKEIKFLLHFVKESKQDESGMPNNRFLAERTGGTYSTLKVQPAELEDSGVYFCASSQDKVRMTATNEKLFFGSGTQLSVL.

The V and J genes are TRBV5-4 and TRBJ1-2, with D possibly being TRBD1 (5 bases). Trimming stripped 3 bases from V and 4 bases from J, with 13 bases between. Per germline, CDR1 SGHNT and CDR2 YYREEE (reference sequence). This CDR3 contains 14 residues. CDR3 region: CASSSPGLSYGYTF. CDR3 nucleotide sequence: TGTGCCAGCAGCTCTCCGGGACTGAGCTATGGCTACACCTTC.

This chain connects TRBV6-4 to TRBJ1-1, with D possibly matching TRBD1 (6 bases). Deletions cut 2 bases from V and 11 bases from J, with 30 bases between. This CDR3 region has 18 residues. CDR1 and CDR2 from the germline V gene are MRHNA and SNTAGT. Here the CDR3 reads CASSDTRISGGLPKPAFF. In DNA form, the CDR3 reads TGTGCCAGCAGTGACACTAGGATCTCGGGGGGCCTACCTAAGCCGGCTTTCTTT.

The chain couples TRBV2 to TRBJ1-5, with 12 bases fitting TRBD1. CDR1 is SNHLY and CDR2 is FYNNEI in the germline V gene. The CDR3 runs to 15 residues. V shed 7 bases and J 6 bases; nucleotides not matched to a gene: 7. The DNA of the CDR3 is TGTGCCAGCAACGGGGGACAGGGGGCCCGTCAGCCCCAGCATTTT. Translating gives CASNGGQGARQPQHF.

The chain uses TRBV19 and TRBJ1-2; D is perhaps TRBD1 (6 bases). CDR3 length equals 14 residues. In germline, CDR1 is LNHDA, CDR2 SQIVND (reference sequence). Trimming took 8 bases from V and 5 from J, leaving 18 bases between them. CDR3 DNA: TGTGCCAGTTGGCCGGACGGGACAAGTTATGGCTACACCTTC. Its translation: CASWPDGTSYGYTF.

This clone showed up just once. This chain links TRBV30 with TRBJ2-7, with 7 bases lining up with TRBD1. Germline V gene sequence: CDR1 GTSNPN, CDR2 SVGIG (reference sequence). V trimming: 2 bases; J trimming: 4 bases; junction bases outside the gene matches: 5. CDR3 size: 13 residues. The CDR3 sequence: CAWSWGTEYEQYF. As DNA, the CDR3 is TGTGCCTGGAGTTGGGGGACAGAATACGAGCAGTACTTC.

The chain carries TRBV7-9 and TRBJ2-2, with 7 nucleotides matching TRBD1. The ends lost 1 base at V and 6 bases at J; junction bases unmatched: 5. The CDR3 is 15 residues long. Germline V gives CDR1 SEHNR, CDR2 FQNEAQ (reference sequence). The DNA for the CDR3 is TGTGCCAGCAGCTTAGGACAGGGTGAACCCGGGGAGCTGTTTTTT. As protein: CASSLGQGEPGELFF. Variable domain in full (rest from reference TRBV7-9 and TRBJ2-2): DTGVSQNPRHKITKRGQNVTFRCDPISEHNRLYWYRQTLGQGPEFLTYFQNEAQLEKSRLLSDRFSAERPKGSFSTLEIQRTEQGDSAMYLCASSLGQGEPGELFFGEGSRLTVL.

The J gene is TRBJ1-2, the V gene TRBV3-1 (or the pseudogene TRBV3-2); D call uncertain. This CDR3 is 12 amino acids long. Germline values: CDR1 LGHDT, CDR2 YNNKEL (reference sequence). V was cut by 6 bases and J by 6 bases, with 11 bases left in between. This CDR3 reads CASRNVGDGYTF. The CDR3 DNA sequence: TGTGCCAGCAGGAATGTAGGAGATGGCTACACCTTC.

The chain's CDR3 is CASSERQGVESYNSPLHF. The CDR3 DNA is TGTGCCAGCAGCGAACGACAGGGAGTAGAATCCTATAATTCACCCCTCCACTTT. The chain joins TRBV9 to TRBJ1-6; 7 nucleotides line up with TRBD1. CDR1 SGDLS and CDR2 YYNGEE come from the germline V gene. There are 18 residues in the CDR3. V shed 3 bases and J 1 base; nucleotides not matched to a gene: 10.

The genes are TRBV12-3 or TRBV12-4 and TRBJ2-7; D not certain. V gave up 9 bases and J gave up 6 bases, with 15 bases separating them. This CDR3 region has 12 residues. Here the CDR3 DNA reads TGTGCCAGTTCAAACACGCCCGCCGAGCAGTACTTC. It is translated as CASSNTPAEQYF.